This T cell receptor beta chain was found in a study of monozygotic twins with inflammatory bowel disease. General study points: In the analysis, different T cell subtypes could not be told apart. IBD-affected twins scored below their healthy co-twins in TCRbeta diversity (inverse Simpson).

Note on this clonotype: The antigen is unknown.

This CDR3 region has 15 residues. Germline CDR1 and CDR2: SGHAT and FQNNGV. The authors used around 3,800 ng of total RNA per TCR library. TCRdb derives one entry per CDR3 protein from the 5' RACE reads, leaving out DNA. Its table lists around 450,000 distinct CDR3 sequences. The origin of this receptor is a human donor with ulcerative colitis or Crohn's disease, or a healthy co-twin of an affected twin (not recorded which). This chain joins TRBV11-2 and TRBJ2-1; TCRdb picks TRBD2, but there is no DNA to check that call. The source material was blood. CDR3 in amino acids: CASSWASGGNNEQFF.